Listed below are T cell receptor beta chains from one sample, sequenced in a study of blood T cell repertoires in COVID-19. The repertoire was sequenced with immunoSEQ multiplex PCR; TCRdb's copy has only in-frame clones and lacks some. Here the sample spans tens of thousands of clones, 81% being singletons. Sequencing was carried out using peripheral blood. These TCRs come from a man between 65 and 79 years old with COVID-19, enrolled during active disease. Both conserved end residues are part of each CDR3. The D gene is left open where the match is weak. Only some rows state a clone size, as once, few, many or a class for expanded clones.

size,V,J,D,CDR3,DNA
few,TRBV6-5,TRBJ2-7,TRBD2,CASSLAGGGEQYF,TGTGCCAGCAGTCTAGCGGGAGGAGGCGAGCAGTACTTC
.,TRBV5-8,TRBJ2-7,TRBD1,CASSQGRRDRDEQYF,TGTGCCAGCAGCCAGGGGCGCCGGGACAGGGACGAGCAGTACTTC
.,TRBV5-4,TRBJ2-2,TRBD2,CASSVTSGNTGELFF,TGTGCCAGCAGCGTGACTAGCGGGAACACCGGGGAGCTGTTTTTT
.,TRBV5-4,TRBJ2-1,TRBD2,CASGGRGFSYNEQFF,TGTGCCAGCGGCGGGAGGGGATTTTCCTACAATGAGCAGTTCTTC
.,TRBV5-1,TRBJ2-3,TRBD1,CASSADGRTGPDTQYF,TGCGCCAGCAGCGCCGATGGTAGGACAGGCCCAGATACGCAGTATTTT
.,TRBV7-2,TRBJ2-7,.,CASSVSQRLTYEQYF,TGTGCCAGCAGCGTTAGTCAACGGTTAACTTACGAGCAGTACTTC
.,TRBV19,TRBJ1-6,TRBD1,CASSIAGTGFVSPLHF,TGTGCCAGTAGTATCGCCGGGACAGGCTTCGTATCACCCCTCCACTTT
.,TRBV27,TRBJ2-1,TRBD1,CASSLSPTGGRSYNEQFF,TGTGCCAGCAGCCTTTCACCGACAGGGGGTCGCTCCTACAATGAGCAGTTCTTC
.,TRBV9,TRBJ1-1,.,CASSVGGGFTEAFF,TGTGCCAGCAGCGTAGGGGGAGGTTTCACTGAAGCTTTCTTT
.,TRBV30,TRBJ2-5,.,CAWSVRSRETQYF,TGTGCCTGGAGTGTAAGGAGCCGGGAGACCCAGTACTTC
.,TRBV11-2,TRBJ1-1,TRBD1,CASSLDRVTEAFF,TGTGCCAGCAGCCTGGACAGGGTCACTGAAGCTTTCTTT
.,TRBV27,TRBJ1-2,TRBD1,CASSLDRGSRYTF,TGTGCCAGCAGTTTGGACAGGGGGTCGCGCTACACCTTC
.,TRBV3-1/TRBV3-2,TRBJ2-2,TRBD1,CASKRDRGRTGELFF,TGTGCCAGCAAACGGGACAGGGGACGCACCGGGGAGCTGTTTTTT
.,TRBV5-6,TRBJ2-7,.,CASSINTGIGEQYF,TGTGCCAGCAGCATAAATACAGGGATTGGCGAGCAGTACTTC
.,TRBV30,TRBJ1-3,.,CAWSVRGTSGNTIYF,TGTGCCTGGAGTGTAAGAGGAACCTCTGGAAACACCATATATTTT
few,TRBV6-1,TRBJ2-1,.,CASSDPTTRGVF,TGTGCCAGCAGTGATCCCACGACCAGGGGGGTCTTC
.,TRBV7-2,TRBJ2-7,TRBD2,CASSLGRLAGSYEQYF,TGTGCCAGCAGCTTAGGAAGACTAGCGGGCTCCTACGAGCAGTACTTC
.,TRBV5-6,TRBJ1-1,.,CASSLPTGEAFF,TGTGCCAGCAGCTTGCCTACAGGTGAAGCTTTCTTT
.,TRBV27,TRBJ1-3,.,CASSLRGENTIYF,TGTGCCAGCAGTTTACGGGGGGAAAACACCATATATTTT
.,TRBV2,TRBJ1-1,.,CATREGPNTEAFF,TGTGCCACTCGGGAGGGACCGAACACTGAAGCTTTCTTT
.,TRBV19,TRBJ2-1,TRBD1,CASSIGQGARNEQFF,TGTGCCAGTAGTATTGGGCAGGGGGCGCGGAATGAGCAGTTCTTC
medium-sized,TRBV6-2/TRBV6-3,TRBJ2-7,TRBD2,CASSYESGGPLEQYF,TGTGCCAGCAGTTACGAATCGGGAGGGCCCCTGGAGCAGTACTTC
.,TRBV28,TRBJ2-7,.,CASSGTPRYEQYF,TGTGCCAGCAGTGGGACTCCACGGTACGAGCAGTACTTC
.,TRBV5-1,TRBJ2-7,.,CASSPGAGDPYEQYF,TGCGCCAGCAGCCCCGGGGCAGGGGACCCCTACGAGCAGTACTTC
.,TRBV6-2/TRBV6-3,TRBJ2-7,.,CASSSPSYEQYF,TGTGCCAGCAGTTCCCCCAGCTACGAGCAGTACTTC
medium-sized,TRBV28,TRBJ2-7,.,CASSSRLGQYF,TGTGCCAGCAGTTCCCGACTAGGGCAGTACTTC
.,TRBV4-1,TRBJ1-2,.,CASSQDGGGIGNYGYTF,TGCGCCAGCAGCCAAGACGGTGGGGGGATTGGTAACTATGGCTACACCTTC
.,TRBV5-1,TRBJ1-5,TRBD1,CASSPGTGGQQPQHF,TGCGCCAGCAGCCCGGGGACAGGGGGACAGCAGCCCCAGCATTTT
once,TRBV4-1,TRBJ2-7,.,CASSQVAGGSYEQYF,TGCGCCAGCAGCCAAGTCGCGGGTGGGAGCTACGAGCAGTACTTC
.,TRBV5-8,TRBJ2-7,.,CASSLQQGPYEQYF,TGTGCCAGCAGCTTGCAGCAGGGCCCCTACGAGCAGTACTTC
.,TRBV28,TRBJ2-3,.,CASSKLGRGTDTQYF,TGTGCCAGCAGTAAACTAGGACGTGGCACAGATACGCAGTATTTT
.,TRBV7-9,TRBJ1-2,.,CASSLLQGSGYTF,TGTGCCAGCAGCTTATTACAGGGCTCTGGCTACACCTTC
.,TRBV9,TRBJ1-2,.,CASSVTPGGYEGYTF,TGTGCCAGCAGCGTAACTCCCGGGGGGTACGAGGGCTACACCTTC